This TCR beta chain was obtained from a study of lung T cells in sarcoidosis with Löfgren's syndrome. At the level of the study: Analyses focused on Löfgren's syndrome patients. General observations from the study: The most expanded V genes in Löfgren's patients were reportedly TRAV12-1 and TRBV2.

This CDR3 is 16 amino acids long. The germline V and J ends were trimmed by 3 bases and 3 bases, with 16 bases remaining between them. The germline V gene encodes CDR1 LGHDT and CDR2 YNNKEL (reference sequence). Via MiXCR, TCRdb re-called the reads, giving one row per CDR3 protein. The sample records tens of thousands of distinct CDR3 sequences, about 20% being singletons. This clonotype was counted only a few times. The antigen is unknown. The V gene is TRBV3-1, the J gene TRBJ2-3, with a tentative D call TRBD1 (6 bases). This receptor was taken from a human donor with sarcoidosis (Löfgren's syndrome or another form), or a control subject (not recorded which). Sample: CD4+ T cells from PBMCs. The CDR3 is CASSHLTGKGTDTQYF. The CDR3 bases are TGTGCCAGCAGCCACCTTACAGGGAAGGGTACAGATACGCAGTATTTT.